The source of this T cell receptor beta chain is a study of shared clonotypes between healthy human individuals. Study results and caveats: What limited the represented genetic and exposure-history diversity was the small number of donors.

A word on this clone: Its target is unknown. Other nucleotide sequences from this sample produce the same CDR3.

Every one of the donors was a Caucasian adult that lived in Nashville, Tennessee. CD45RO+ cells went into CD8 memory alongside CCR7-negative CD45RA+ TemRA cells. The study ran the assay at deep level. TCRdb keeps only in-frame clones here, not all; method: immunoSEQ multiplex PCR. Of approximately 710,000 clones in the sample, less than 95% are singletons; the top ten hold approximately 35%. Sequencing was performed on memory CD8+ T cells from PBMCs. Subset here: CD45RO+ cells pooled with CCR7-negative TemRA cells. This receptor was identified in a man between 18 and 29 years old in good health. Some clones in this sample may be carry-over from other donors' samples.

The chain's CDR3 is CASSQGGGSSYEQYF. The CDR3 nucleotides read TGCGCCAGCAGCCAAGGAGGTGGGAGCTCCTACGAGCAGTACTTC. V is TRBV4-1 and J is TRBJ2-7, with TRBD2 as a possible D gene (5 bases). Trimming pared 1 base from V and 0 bases from J, leaving 10 bases between. The CDR3 runs to 15 residues. Germline CDR1 MGHRA, CDR2 YSYEKL.